Presented here are 30 T cell receptor beta chains from one specimen sequenced in a study of blood T cell repertoires in COVID-19. This table comes from immunoSEQ multiplex PCR, and its TCRdb copy is limited to in-frame clones, with some not included. Of around 200,000 clones in the sample, 80% were seen once. Sequencing was done on a sample of PBMCs or T cells enriched from blood (not recorded which). These receptors came from a woman aged 40 to 50 with acute COVID-19.

This chain links TRBV20-1 with TRBJ1-4; 7 nucleotides match TRBD1. CDR1 is DFQATT, CDR2 SNEGSKA, per germline (reference sequence). V shed 3 bases and J 7 bases; nucleotides not matched to a gene: 14. This CDR3 region has 16 residues. The CDR3 nucleotides are TGCAGTGCTAGTGATTCCTCGAGGGGGCGTGGTGAAAAACTGTTTTTT. Amino acid sequence: CSASDSSRGRGEKLFF.

The genes are TRBV19 and TRBJ1-2; 12 nucleotides agree with TRBD1. The J segment lost 4 bases and the V segment lost 5 bases, leaving 14 bases of the junction unmatched. This CDR3 comprises 18 residues. Germline CDR1 is LNHDA and CDR2 is SQIVND (reference sequence). The CDR3 protein is CASSRPGTGGSAGYGYTF. DNA for the CDR3: TGTGCCAGTAGTCGCCCCGGGACAGGGGGCAGTGCGGGCTATGGCTACACCTTC.

J is TRBJ2-1 and V is TRBV19, with D possibly TRBD2 on 6 matching bases. CDR1 and CDR2 (germline): LNHDA, SQIVND (reference sequence). The CDR3 sequence is 15 residues long. Trimming shortened V by 5 bases and J by 8 bases, and 19 bases separated the two germline ends. CDR3 nucleotides: TGTGCCAGTAGTCGTTTTACGGGAGCTAGGGATGAGCAGTTCTTC. Encoded protein: CASSRFTGARDEQFF.

The rearrangement uses TRBV10-3 and TRBJ2-6, with D possibly TRBD2 on 6 matching bases. This CDR3 is 14 amino acids long. Deletions cut 8 bases from V and 4 bases from J, with 12 bases between. CDR1 ENHRY and CDR2 SYGVKD come from the germline V gene. CDR3 sequence (DNA): TGTGCCATCGGCGGGGCGAAGGGGGCCAACGTCCTGACTTTC. Its protein is CAIGGAKGANVLTF.

This chain connects TRBV2 to TRBJ1-2; no clear D. CDR3 length: 14 residues. Germline lookup yields CDR1 SNHLY and CDR2 FYNNEI. The V end was cut by 4 bases, the J end by 1 base, with 10 bases between. The CDR3 DNA is TGTGCCAGCAGTGTTAAACAGCTTAACTATGGCTACACCTTC. This sequence encodes CASSVKQLNYGYTF.

This clone showed up just a few times. The V and J genes are TRBV7-8 and TRBJ1-6; TRBD1 might be the D (6 bases). Per the germline V gene, CDR1 is SGHVS and CDR2 is FQNEAQ. The V gene lost 5 bases and the J gene lost 0 bases, with 11 bases spanning the gap. The CDR3 runs to 16 residues. The CDR3 sequence is CASSLQGSSYNSPLHF. CDR3 sequence (DNA): TGTGCCAGCAGCCTTCAGGGGAGCTCCTATAATTCACCCCTCCACTTT.

The chain is built from TRBV27 and TRBJ2-7, with 7 bases that match TRBD2. Germline trimming cut 2 bases from V and 5 bases from J; bases unmatched to any gene: 9. This CDR3 contains 15 residues. The germline CDR1 and CDR2 sequences are MNHEY and SMNVEV (reference sequence). This CDR3 is CASSLNGRAQHEQYF. DNA of the CDR3: TGTGCCAGCAGTTTAAATGGGAGGGCCCAGCACGAGCAGTACTTC.

The chain joins TRBV25-1 to TRBJ1-6; 7 nucleotides line up with TRBD1. Unmatched junction bases numbered 6, after V lost 4 bases and J lost 6 bases. The germline gives CDR1 MGHDK, CDR2 SYGVNS. The CDR3 contains 15 residues. CDR3 protein: CASSAPGTVNSPLHF. DNA for the CDR3: TGTGCCAGCAGTGCCCCCGGGACAGTTAATTCACCCCTCCACTTT.

The chain has TRBV5-1 and TRBJ1-1; 12 bases line up with TRBD1. Trimming removed 4 bases from V and 1 base from J; junction bases left unmatched: 5. There are 16 residues in the CDR3. Germline assignment: CDR1 SGHRS and CDR2 YFSETQ. The CDR3 reads CASSGTGGVENTEAFF. CDR3 nucleotide sequence: TGCGCCAGCAGCGGGACAGGGGGCGTAGAGAACACTGAAGCTTTCTTT.

The rearrangement joins TRBV30 to TRBJ1-3; no reliable D call. CDR3 length: 15 residues. Trimming took off 4 bases at V and 4 bases at J, with 17 bases between the two ends. Germline V gives CDR1 GTSNPN, CDR2 SVGIG (reference sequence). DNA for the CDR3: TGTGCCTGGAACCGGGAGGGAATGGCCGGAAACACCATATATTTT. Translation: CAWNREGMAGNTIYF.

This chain connects TRBV5-1 to TRBJ2-3, with a possible D match to TRBD1 (5 bases). The CDR3 spans 14 residues. CDR1 is SGHRS and CDR2 is YFSETQ in the germline V gene. V lost 4 bases and J lost 6, with 15 bases in between. The chain's CDR3 is CASSGQGQWDTQYF. CDR3 in DNA: TGCGCCAGCAGCGGGCAGGGTCAGTGGGATACGCAGTATTTT.

The chain joins TRBV19 to TRBJ2-1; TRBD1 might be the D (7 bases). Trimming took off 5 bases at V and 5 bases at J, with 19 bases between the two ends. The CDR3 has 16 residues. The V gene's germline CDR1 is LNHDA and CDR2 SQIVND (reference sequence). CDR3 sequence: CASSRTAGQRNNEQFF. CDR3 DNA sequence: TGTGCCAGTAGTCGTACCGCGGGACAGCGCAACAATGAGCAGTTCTTC. The full variable domain, completed using reference TRBV19 and TRBJ2-1, is DGGITQSPKYLFRKEGQNVTLSCEQNLNHDAMYWYRQDPGQGLRLIYYSQIVNDFQKGDIAEGYSVSREKKESFPLTVTSAQKNPTAFYLCASSRTAGQRNNEQFFGPGTRLTVL.

This clone was seen more than once but under ten times. V is TRBV7-9 and J is TRBJ2-5; 13 bases agree with TRBD2. This CDR3 is built from 17 residues. Germline V CDR1 and CDR2: SEHNR, FQNEAQ (reference sequence). With 4 bases clipped from V and 3 bases from J, the junction kept 8 bases outside the gene matches. CDR3 in amino acids: CASSSHGLAGVEETQYF. Here the CDR3 DNA reads TGTGCCAGCAGCTCTCATGGACTAGCGGGAGTAGAAGAGACCCAGTACTTC. The variable domain in full, completed from reference TRBV7-9 and TRBJ2-5, reads DTGVSQNPRHKITKRGQNVTFRCDPISEHNRLYWYRQTLGQGPEFLTYFQNEAQLEKSRLLSDRFSAERPKGSFSTLEIQRTEQGDSAMYLCASSSHGLAGVEETQYFGPGTRLLVL.

The chain carries TRBV18 and TRBJ2-7, with 7 bases lining up with TRBD1. CDR3 length: 17 amino acids. The V gene's germline CDR1 is KGHSH and CDR2 LQKENI. Trimming took 3 bases from V and 0 from J; bases not matched to a gene: 11. The CDR3 protein is CASSPPGQEDSSYEQYF. The CDR3 DNA reads as TGTGCCAGCTCACCCCCTGGACAGGAGGATAGCTCCTACGAGCAGTACTTC.

This chain links TRBV28 with TRBJ1-5, with D perhaps TRBD1 (6 bases). The CDR3 loop spans 19 amino acids. V lost 8 bases to trimming and J lost 0 bases, with 26 bases between them. Germline V CDR1 and CDR2: MDHEN, SYDVKM. DNA of the CDR3: TGTGCCAGCTTTCCCCTACCCACAGGGCCAGGTTATAGCAATCAGCCCCAGCATTTT. As protein: CASFPLPTGPGYSNQPQHF. The variable domain in full, completed from reference TRBV28 and TRBJ1-5, reads DVKVTQSSRYLVKRTGEKVFLECVQDMDHENMFWYRQDPGLGLRLIYFSYDVKMKEKGDIPEGYSVSREKKERFSLILESASTNQTSMYLCASFPLPTGPGYSNQPQHFGDGTRLSIL.

The chain links TRBV19 to TRBJ1-1; possible D gene TRBD1, 5 bases. The CDR3 consists of 13 residues. Trimming removed 4 bases at V and 1 base at J, with 7 bases between. Germline V gene data show CDR1 as LNHDA and CDR2 as SQIVND (reference sequence). This chain's CDR3 is CASSRTKNTEAFF. The CDR3 DNA reads TGTGCCAGTAGTAGGACAAAGAACACTGAAGCTTTCTTT.

The chain recombines TRBV5-1 with TRBJ2-1; no clear D gene. This CDR3 is built from 14 residues. The V end was cut by 5 bases, the J end by 6 bases, with 15 bases between. Germline lookup yields CDR1 SGHRS and CDR2 YFSETQ. CDR3: CASSIEVASNEQFF. For the CDR3, the DNA is TGCGCCAGCAGTATCGAGGTAGCTTCCAATGAGCAGTTCTTC.

The CDR3 DNA is TGTGCCAGCAGCTTAACCGGGACCATATATTTT. It is translated as CASSLTGTIYF. The V and J genes are TRBV7-8 and TRBJ1-3; no clear D. The ends were cut back, 2 bases at V and 10 bases at J, with 6 bases in the middle. The CDR3 spans 11 residues. CDR1 SGHVS and CDR2 FQNEAQ come from the germline V gene.

The rearrangement links TRBV6-2 or TRBV6-3 to TRBJ2-7; TRBD1 aligns across 8 bases. Germline CDR1 is MNHEY and CDR2 is SVGEGT. The junction had 7 bases not matched to a gene; V was cut back by 5 bases and J by 1 base. This CDR3 has 15 residues. The CDR3 DNA reads as TGTGCCAGCAGTCCGACAGGGGCCAAGTCCTACGAGCAGTACTTC. Its translation: CASSPTGAKSYEQYF.

This chain uses TRBV24-1 with TRBJ2-2, with 9 bases that match TRBD2. The CDR3 sequence is 15 residues long. V gave up 5 bases and J gave up 8 bases; unmatched junction bases: 8. Germline V gene lookup returns CDR1 KGHDR and CDR2 SFDVKD. The CDR3 nucleotides are TGTGCCACCAGTGCTAGCGGGGACCTCAGGGGGGAGCTGTTTTTT. This codes for CATSASGDLRGELFF.

This rearrangement joins TRBV28 to TRBJ1-1; 8 positions agree with TRBD1. Germline CDR1 is MDHEN and CDR2 is SYDVKM. The CDR3 totals 15 residues. V was pared by 4 bases and J by 4 bases, with 8 bases of the junction left unmatched. The chain's CDR3 is CASSSGTGGSTEAFF. In DNA, the CDR3 is TGTGCCAGCAGTTCCGGGACAGGAGGTTCCACTGAAGCTTTCTTT.

This chain links TRBV6-4 with TRBJ2-1; TRBD2 aligns across 11 bases. V shed 6 bases, J shed 2 bases, and the junction held 3 bases outside the gene matches. The germline V gene encodes CDR1 MRHNA and CDR2 SNTAGT. The CDR3 sequence is 15 residues long. As DNA, the CDR3 is TGTGCCAGCAGGGAACTAGCGGGGGCCTACAATGAGCAGTTCTTC. Residues: CASRELAGAYNEQFF.

The gene calls are TRBV23-1 and TRBJ1-5; unclear D gene. TRBV23-1 is recorded as an ORF, its role being uncertain. V gave up 0 bases and J gave up 5 bases, with 8 bases separating them. The CDR3 spans 14 residues. Here the CDR3 DNA reads TGCGCCAGCAGTCAATCGCCAGGCGATCAGCCCCAGCATTTT. Its translation is CASSQSPGDQPQHF.

The chain carries TRBV5-1 and TRBJ1-4; maybe TRBD1 (6 bases). This CDR3 spans 16 amino acids. The germline V gene encodes CDR1 SGHRS and CDR2 YFSETQ. The germline V and J ends were trimmed by 0 bases and 8 bases, with 17 bases remaining between them. The CDR3 nucleotides are TGCGCCAGCAGCTTGGCCGATCGCGGGGGGCGAGAAAAACTGTTTTTT. This gives the protein CASSLADRGGREKLFF.

This clone has only one observation. The chain links TRBV11-2 to TRBJ2-3; no reliable D call. The CDR3 consists of 17 residues. Trimming stripped 0 bases from V and 2 bases from J, with 15 bases between. Germline CDR1 and CDR2: SGHAT and FQNNGV. CDR3 residues: CASSLDSPAYFTDTQYF. The CDR3 DNA sequence: TGTGCCAGCAGCTTAGATTCACCCGCTTACTTCACAGATACGCAGTATTTT.

The chain employs TRBV25-1 and TRBJ2-5; weak D call: TRBD1 (5 bases). CDR1 and CDR2 (germline): MGHDK, SYGVNS. Trimming cost V 3 bases and J 5 bases, with 13 bases left between them. The CDR3 sequence is 14 residues long. The CDR3 spells CASSEGQGGETQYF. The DNA for the CDR3 is TGTGCCAGCAGTGAGGGGCAGGGTGGCGAGACCCAGTACTTC.

The chain is built from TRBV3-1 (or the pseudogene TRBV3-2) and TRBJ1-1, with a possible D match to TRBD1 (5 bases). CDR3 length equals 15 residues. Germline CDR1 is LGHDT and CDR2 is YNNKEL (reference sequence). V was clipped by 4 bases and J by 6 bases, with 18 bases between them. Here the CDR3 reads CASSPTRVWGPEAFF. As DNA, the CDR3 is TGTGCCAGCAGCCCGACCAGGGTATGGGGCCCTGAAGCTTTCTTT.

This rearrangement joins TRBV27 to TRBJ2-5; possible D gene TRBD2, 5 bases. The germline CDR1 and CDR2 sequences are MNHEY and SMNVEV (reference sequence). The CDR3 length is 14 residues. Trimming took off 3 bases at V and 5 bases at J, with 13 bases between the two ends. CDR3 loop: CASSLRALGETQYF. The CDR3 DNA sequence: TGTGCCAGCAGTTTGCGGGCTCTCGGGGAGACCCAGTACTTC.

The chain carries TRBV29-1 and TRBJ1-1, with D possibly being TRBD1 (6 bases). Looked up from germline, CDR1 is SQVTM and CDR2 is ANQGSEA. Trimming shortened V by 5 bases and J by 0 bases, and 10 bases separated the two germline ends. This CDR3 region has 13 residues. CDR3 region: CSVKGQLNTEAFF. Written as DNA, the CDR3 is TGCAGCGTTAAGGGACAATTGAACACTGAAGCTTTCTTT. The full variable domain, in which reference TRBV29-1 and TRBJ1-1 provide the parts outside the CDR3, is SAVISQKPSRDICQRGTSLTIQCQVDSQVTMMFWYRQQPGQSLTLIATANQGSEATYESGFVIDKFPISRPNLTFSTLTVSNMSPEDSSIYLCSVKGQLNTEAFFGQGTRLTVV.

The V and J genes are TRBV24-1 and TRBJ1-2; 7 nucleotides match TRBD1. J was trimmed by 3 bases and V by 2 bases; bases with no gene match: 2. The CDR3 runs 14 residues. Germline assignment: CDR1 KGHDR and CDR2 SFDVKD. CDR3 DNA sequence: TGTGCCACCAGTGATTCAGACAGGGACTATGGCTACACCTTC. This codes for CATSDSDRDYGYTF.